This TCR beta chain stems from a study of T-cell memory formation after mild COVID-19. In the study overall: Largely donor-specific sequence clusters came from a couple of donors. Study-wide findings and caveats: For contracting clones, CD4+ ones sat mainly in CM and EM, CD8+ in EMRA.

Regarding this clonotype: The antigen is not known.

5'RACE, which relied on constant-segment primers, yielded TCR alpha and TCR beta cDNA libraries carrying sample barcodes and UMIs. One entry per CDR3 protein results from TCRdb running MiXCR on the 5' RACE reads. The profile shows hundreds of thousands of distinct CDR3 sequences, around 20% of them singletons. The CDR3 consists of 13 residues. Germline-derived CDR1 and CDR2 are MNHEY and SVGAGI. V lost 2 bases and J lost 3, with 7 bases in between. The receptor comes from an adult woman who had mild COVID-19 (a few samples of this study predate the infection). Cell type and time point are not known. The material sequenced was PBMCs or a T cell subset sorted from them (not recorded which). J is TRBJ1-2 and V is TRBV6-5; no firm D call. CDR3 loop: CASSYVGYYGYTF. In DNA, the CDR3 is TGTGCCAGCAGTTACGTTGGCTACTATGGCTACACCTTC.